Shown below are 12 T cell receptor beta chains from a single sample sequenced in a study of cytomegalovirus exposure and HLA in healthy donors listed by TCRdb under 2017. Library preparation used the immunoSEQ multiplex PCR assay. A mixture of 60 forward primers for TCR Vbeta segments and 13 reverse primers for TCR Jbeta segments was used in the multiplex PCR. The clones in this table, taken by TCRdb from immuneACCESS, are in-frame only. Not every clone is retained; where verified, under half of the shortfall comes from an unresolved V gene, and the cause of the rest is unknown. The table for this sample lists roughly 150,000 clones; about 88% of them were counted only once. The ten largest account for roughly 2.3% of the sample. Sequencing was carried out using PBMCs. The origin of the receptors is a woman in her late teens or twenties in good health and CMV-seronegative.

This chain links TRBV29-1 with TRBJ1-5, with D possibly TRBD1 on 5 matching bases. The CDR3 runs 14 residues. V lost 4 bases and J 2 bases, leaving 12 bases between the germline ends. CDR1 and CDR2 (germline): SQVTM, ANQGSEA. CDR3 coding DNA: TGCAGCGTTGCTCTGGGGCAAGGCAATCAGCCCCAGCATTTT. The encoded protein is CSVALGQGNQPQHF.

V is TRBV6-1 and J is TRBJ2-5, with D perhaps TRBD1 (6 bases). V lost 4 bases and J lost 0, with 9 bases in between. The CDR3 loop spans 14 amino acids. CDR1 and CDR2 from the germline V gene are MNHNS and SASEGT. The CDR3 loop reads CASSARGNQETQYF. The CDR3 bases are TGTGCCAGCAGTGCCAGGGGCAACCAAGAGACCCAGTACTTC.

This clone turned up a few times. J is TRBJ2-3 and V is TRBV10-3, with TRBD1 identical over 7 bases. V lost 3 bases, J lost 8 bases, and 8 bases stayed unmatched. This CDR3 contains 14 residues. The V gene's germline CDR1 is ENHRY and CDR2 SYGVKD. The CDR3 spells CAISDGTAWGTQYF. Here the CDR3 DNA reads TGTGCCATCAGTGACGGGACAGCCTGGGGTACGCAGTATTTT.

This clone showed up just a few times. The chain carries TRBV7-8 and TRBJ2-2, with D possibly matching TRBD1 (5 bases). The length of the CDR3 is 15 residues. Trimming left V 5 bases short and J 4 bases short, with 14 bases between. CDR1 is SGHVS and CDR2 is FQNEAQ in the germline V gene. CDR3 in amino acids: CASSTGAGSTGELFF. CDR3 nucleotides: TGTGCCAGCAGCACTGGGGCAGGTAGCACCGGGGAGCTGTTTTTT.

The rearrangement joins TRBV9 to TRBJ1-3; D remains ambiguous. Per germline, CDR1 SGDLS and CDR2 YYNGEE. V lost 0 bases to trimming and J lost 0 bases, with 7 bases between them. This CDR3 region has 15 residues. The CDR3 sequence is CASSVGAGSGNTIYF. DNA of the CDR3: TGTGCCAGCAGCGTAGGGGCGGGCTCTGGAAACACCATATATTTT.

This chain connects TRBV12-5 to TRBJ2-1; tentative D call: TRBD1 (6 bases). The CDR3 contains 12 residues. Trimming pared 0 bases from V and 10 bases from J, leaving 7 bases between. Germline V gene sequence: CDR1 LGHNT, CDR2 FRNRAP. This CDR3 reads CASGLVDREQFF. The DNA for the CDR3 is TGTGCTAGTGGTTTGGTGGACAGAGAGCAGTTCTTC.

V gene TRBV12-2 combines with J gene TRBJ2-2; the DNA was not compared with TRBD2, the D call given in the table. TRBV12-2 is annotated as a pseudogene. The CDR3 spans 17 residues. This CDR3 reads CASRLVDRGGDTGELFF. The CDR3 DNA sequence: TGTGCAAGTCGCTTAGTGGACCGGGGGGGGGACACCGGGGAGCTGTTTTTT.

CDR3 nucleotides: TGTGCCTGGACCGGGACTATAACCTACGAGCAGTACTTC. Translation: CAWTGTITYEQYF. V is TRBV30 and J is TRBJ2-7; 7 bases are a match to TRBD2. The CDR3 consists of 13 residues. Germline V gene data show CDR1 as GTSNPN and CDR2 as SVGIG (reference sequence). Unmatched junction bases numbered 5, after V lost 4 bases and J lost 2 bases.

This rearrangement joins TRBV15 to TRBJ1-1; 7 bases are a match to TRBD1. The CDR3 sequence is 15 residues long. Germline CDR1 is LNHNV and CDR2 is YYDKDF (reference sequence). Trimming removed 3 bases from V and 2 bases from J; junction bases left unmatched: 6. The CDR3 DNA reads as TGTGCCACCAGCAGGGGCGGGACAGCAAACACTGAAGCTTTCTTT. This encodes CATSRGGTANTEAFF. The complete variable domain, with remaining parts taken from reference TRBV15 and TRBJ1-1, reads DAMVIQNPRYQVTQFGKPVTLSCSQTLNHNVMYWYQQKSSQAPKLLFHYYDKDFNNEADTPDNFQSRRPNTSFCFLDIRSPGLGDTAMYLCATSRGGTANTEAFFGQGTRLTVV.

The J gene is TRBJ2-5, the V gene TRBV9, with D unclear. Germline V gives CDR1 SGDLS, CDR2 YYNGEE. The CDR3 loop spans 15 amino acids. The V end was cut by 0 bases, the J end by 6 bases, with 15 bases between. The CDR3 region is CASSVGVDRVKTQYF. The DNA of the CDR3 is TGTGCCAGCAGCGTAGGGGTAGACCGGGTGAAGACCCAGTACTTC.

The rearrangement joins TRBV28 to TRBJ1-5; 7 nucleotides align to TRBD1. Germline CDR1 MDHEN, CDR2 SYDVKM. This CDR3 has 14 residues. V lost 5 bases, J lost 2 bases, and 3 bases stayed unmatched. This CDR3 is CASSPGTGNQPQHF. CDR3 DNA: TGTGCCAGCAGTCCTGGGACAGGCAATCAGCCCCAGCATTTT.

This chain joins TRBV12-5 and TRBJ1-2, with 9 bases lining up with TRBD1. CDR3 length: 16 residues. The ends lost 1 base at V and 7 bases at J; junction bases unmatched: 10. The germline V gene encodes CDR1 LGHNT and CDR2 FRNRAP. DNA for the CDR3: TGTGCTAGTGGTTTGGCCGGGAGCGGGACAGGGTCTGGCTACACCTTC. It codes for CASGLAGSGTGSGYTF. Using reference TRBV12-5 and TRBJ1-2 for the parts outside the CDR3, the full variable domain is DARVTQTPRHKVTEMGQEVTMRCQPILGHNTVFWYRQTMMQGLELLAYFRNRAPLDDSGMPKDRFSAEMPDATLATLKIQPSEPRDSAVYFCASGLAGSGTGSGYTFGSGTRLTVV.